Listed below are T cell receptor beta chains from one sample, sequenced in a study of identical twins. MiXCR, run by TCRdb on the 5' RACE reads, gives a single entry per CDR3 protein. The sample carries roughly 500,000 distinct CDR3 sequences, approximately 22% recorded once. The sample also formed part of further work on T cells expressing NK-cell markers.

The sequencing input was CD4+ T cells sorted from blood. Every receptor here comes from a woman between 18 and 29 years old in good health. The CDR3 runs from the conserved cysteine through the conserved F or W. D genes are given only for firm matches. The size field is filled for only some rows; it gives once, few, many or a size class.

cdr3_length clone_size j_call d_call v_call cdr3_aa cdr3_nt
15 . TRBJ2-5 TRBD2 TRBV5-1 CASSFRAGGQETQYF TGCGCCAGCAGCTTCAGGGCGGGAGGCCAAGAGACCCAGTACTTC
15 . TRBJ2-2 TRBD2 TRBV30 CAWSTWDYTTGELFF TGTGCCTGGAGTACCTGGGACTACACCACCGGGGAGCTGTTTTTT
14 . TRBJ2-1 TRBD2 TRBV5-1 CASSEAGTSVQQFF TGCGCCAGCAGCGAGGCCGGGACTAGCGTACAGCAGTTCTTC
14 many TRBJ2-7 . TRBV7-2 CASSNNRVSYEQYF TGTGCCAGCAGCAACAACAGGGTTTCCTACGAGCAGTACTTC
17 . TRBJ2-2 TRBD1 TRBV12-3/TRBV12-4 CASSLSPGTGNTGELFF TGTGCCAGCAGTTTATCCCCCGGGACAGGGAACACCGGGGAGCTGTTTTTT
15 . TRBJ2-1 TRBD2 TRBV20-1 CSAGTSGRAHNEQFF TGCAGTGCCGGGACTAGCGGGAGGGCCCACAATGAGCAGTTCTTC
13 few TRBJ2-7 TRBD1 TRBV10-3 CATGGTGDYEQYF TGTGCCACCGGGGGGACAGGGGATTACGAGCAGTACTTC
16 . TRBJ2-1 TRBD2 TRBV6-2/TRBV6-3 CASSFALVGGNNEQFF TGTGCCAGCAGTTTCGCCTTAGTGGGAGGGAACAATGAGCAGTTCTTC
16 few TRBJ2-7 . TRBV12-3/TRBV12-4 CASSPDRYSNVSEQYF TGTGCCAGCAGCCCCGATCGGTATAGCAATGTCTCCGAGCAGTACTTC
14 . TRBJ1-2 . TRBV20-1 CSAPPPGNNYGYTF TGCAGTGCTCCGCCCCCGGGGAATAACTATGGCTACACCTTC
17 . TRBJ2-3 TRBD2 TRBV7-3 CASSSSPAGLDTDTQYF TGTGCCAGCAGCTCCAGCCCAGCGGGGTTGGACACAGATACGCAGTATTTT
13 . TRBJ2-7 . TRBV14 CASSHLSRNEQYF TGTGCCAGCAGCCACCTAAGTAGGAACGAGCAGTACTTC
14 . TRBJ2-2 TRBD2 TRBV6-1 CASRAGMATGELFF TGTGCCAGCAGAGCGGGAATGGCCACCGGGGAGCTGTTTTTT
12 few TRBJ1-5 . TRBV4-1 CASSQENQPQHF TGCGCCAGCAGCCAAGAAAATCAGCCCCAGCATTTT
16 few TRBJ2-1 TRBD2 TRBV6-5 CASSYSSSGSRGEQFF TGTGCCAGCAGTTACTCGTCTAGCGGGAGCCGGGGTGAGCAGTTCTTC